Each of the 17 T cell receptor beta chains below was sequenced from the same sample in a study of T cell responses to AZD1222 COVID-19 vaccine. Profiled with immunoSEQ multiplex PCR; TCRdb holds only in-frame clones, not every one. This sample has some 250,000 clones; around 93% occur once, and the top ten carry less than 0.6%. Sequences were derived from peripheral blood, sampled 28 days after the second AZD1222 dose. These receptors were obtained from an adult who received the AZD1222 COVID-19 vaccine.

The chain uses TRBV7-2 and TRBJ2-7, with 10 bases that match TRBD2. Germline V gives CDR1 SGHTA, CDR2 FQGNSA. The CDR3 has 14 residues. The ends lost 5 bases at V and 2 bases at J; junction bases unmatched: 3. This chain's CDR3 is CASSRTSGPYEQYF. The CDR3 DNA reads as TGTGCCAGCAGCCGGACTAGCGGTCCCTACGAGCAGTACTTC. The complete variable domain, with remaining parts taken from reference TRBV7-2 and TRBJ2-7, reads GAGVSQSPSNKVTEKGKDVELRCDPISGHTALYWYRQSLGQGLEFLIYFQGNSAPDKSGLPSDRFSAERTGGSVSTLTIQRTQQEDSAVYLCASSRTSGPYEQYFGPGTRLTVT.

This clone appeared once. This chain uses TRBV11-2 with TRBJ1-4, with a weak D call TRBD1 (5 bases). V lost 2 bases and J 2 bases, leaving 9 bases between the germline ends. The CDR3 consists of 15 residues. The germline V gene encodes CDR1 SGHAT and CDR2 FQNNGV. CDR3 residues: CASSLYWGTNEKLFF. CDR3 DNA sequence: TGTGCCAGCAGCTTATATTGGGGGACTAATGAAAAACTGTTTTTT.

Concerning this clone itself: This specimen includes other DNA sequences encoding the same CDR3. The rearrangement uses TRBV9 and TRBJ2-3, with D perhaps given as TRBD1 or TRBD2 (5 bases each). The CDR3 extends over 13 amino acids. CDR1 SGDLS and CDR2 YYNGEE come from the germline V gene. V dropped 0 bases and J dropped 4 bases, with 6 bases sitting between them. CDR3 sequence reads: CASSVGGADTQYF. The CDR3 nucleotides are TGTGCCAGCAGCGTAGGAGGGGCAGATACGCAGTATTTT.

The chain combines TRBV2 with TRBJ2-4; 12 positions agree with TRBD2. The CDR3 has 15 amino acids. V lost 7 bases and J lost 4; bases outside the gene matches: 5. Germline V gene data show CDR1 as SNHLY and CDR2 as FYNNEI. The CDR3 protein is CASTGLAGPKNIQYF. DNA of the CDR3: TGTGCCAGCACCGGACTAGCGGGGCCTAAAAACATTCAGTACTTC.

This chain joins TRBV28 and TRBJ1-2; D gene unclear. Looked up from germline, CDR1 is MDHEN and CDR2 is SYDVKM. The CDR3 consists of 14 residues. V was cut by 7 bases and J by 8 bases, with 20 bases left in between. CDR3 region: CASTPSPGPSGYTF. CDR3 DNA sequence: TGTGCCAGCACCCCTTCACCCGGGCCCTCGGGCTACACCTTC.

This chain links TRBV4-1 with TRBJ2-1, with no clear D. V lost 3 bases and J lost 0, with 12 bases in between. Germline V lookup: CDR1 MGHRA, CDR2 YSYEKL. The CDR3 is made up of 16 amino acids. CDR3 sequence reads: CASSHPRESSYNEQFF. The CDR3 bases are TGCGCCAGCAGCCACCCTAGAGAGAGCTCCTACAATGAGCAGTTCTTC.

This sequence joins TRBV28 and TRBJ1-5, with TRBD1 as a possible D gene (5 bases). Trimming cost V 6 bases and J 6 bases, with 15 bases left between them. The CDR3 totals 14 residues. Germline-derived CDR1 and CDR2 are MDHEN and SYDVKM. CDR3: CASRQGQLAQPQHF. The CDR3 DNA is TGTGCCAGCAGACAAGGACAATTGGCTCAGCCCCAGCATTTT.

The CDR3 loop reads CASSDAGAPTYEQYF. The CDR3, as DNA: TGTGCCAGCAGTGATGCCGGGGCGCCCACCTACGAGCAGTACTTC. The chain recombines TRBV6-4 with TRBJ2-7, with D possibly called TRBD1 or TRBD2 (5 bases each). Between the trimmed V and J ends, which lost 3 bases and 2 bases, there was a span of 14 bases. This CDR3 is 15 amino acids long. In germline, CDR1 is MRHNA, CDR2 SNTAGT.

This chain joins TRBV27 and TRBJ1-5, with D unclear. Germline CDR1 reads MNHEY; CDR2 reads SMNVEV (reference sequence). The CDR3 has 14 amino acids. V dropped 8 bases and J dropped 2 bases, with 13 bases sitting between them. CDR3 DNA: TGTGCCAGCCGCCCTGGCTCTGGCAATCAGCCCCAGCATTTT. Translation gives CASRPGSGNQPQHF.

This clone has only one observation. The chain has TRBV29-1 and TRBJ1-4; 8 nucleotides agree with TRBD1. V trimming: 7 bases; J trimming: 11 bases; junction bases outside the gene matches: 9. Germline loops: CDR1 SQVTM, CDR2 ANQGSEA. This CDR3 has 12 residues. As DNA, the CDR3 is TGCAGCGGACGGGCAGGGGGCGGGAAACTGTTTTTT. It codes for CSGRAGGGKLFF.

This chain uses TRBV5-1 with TRBJ2-7; D call uncertain. CDR3 length equals 12 residues. Trimming stripped 4 bases from V and 4 bases from J, with 9 bases between. The germline V gene encodes CDR1 SGHRS and CDR2 YFSETQ. CDR3 DNA sequence: TGCGCCAGCAGCCTTCGGCCTTACGAGCAGTACTTC. This codes for CASSLRPYEQYF. The variable domain in full, with the rest retrieved from reference TRBV5-1 and TRBJ2-7, is KAGVTQTPRYLIKTRGQQVTLSCSPISGHRSVSWYQQTPGQGLQFLFEYFSETQRNKGNFPGRFSGRQFSNSRSEMNVSTLELGDSALYLCASSLRPYEQYFGPGTRLTVT.

The V gene is TRBV2, the J gene TRBJ1-5; D may be TRBD1 (6 bases). In germline, CDR1 is SNHLY, CDR2 FYNNEI. Trimming took off 4 bases at V and 4 bases at J, with 20 bases between the two ends. There are 17 residues in the CDR3. The CDR3 sequence: CASSGLPQGRENQPQHF. Here the CDR3 DNA reads TGTGCCAGCAGTGGCCTGCCCCAGGGGAGGGAAAATCAGCCCCAGCATTTT.

This chain joins TRBV5-1 and TRBJ2-6; D not certain. V was shortened by 3 bases and J by 1 base, with 5 bases between the two germline ends. The CDR3 contains 14 residues. Germline loops: CDR1 SGHRS, CDR2 YFSETQ. The CDR3 loop is CASSSQSGANVLTF. The CDR3 DNA reads TGCGCCAGCAGCTCACAATCTGGGGCCAACGTCCTGACTTTC.

The J gene is TRBJ1-5, the V gene TRBV10-3; D unresolved. Trimming took 8 bases from V and 4 from J, leaving 15 bases between them. CDR1 is ENHRY, CDR2 SYGVKD, per germline. The CDR3 covers 14 residues. CDR3 DNA: TGTGCCATCTCTCGGGCGGGCTTAAATCAGCCCCAGCATTTT. It encodes CAISRAGLNQPQHF.

This chain connects TRBV12-3 or TRBV12-4 to TRBJ1-4; no clear D gene. This CDR3 has 13 residues. Trimming took 6 bases from V and 4 from J, leaving 9 bases between them. The CDR3 spells CASSLRHNEKLFF. CDR3 in DNA: TGTGCCAGCAGCCTCAGGCATAATGAAAAACTGTTTTTT.

This chain links TRBV5-5 with TRBJ1-4, with D maybe TRBD1 (5 bases). The CDR3 extends over 19 amino acids. Germline CDR1 SGHKS, CDR2 YYEKEE (reference sequence). Deletions cut 4 bases from V and 0 bases from J, with 22 bases between. In DNA form, the CDR3 reads TGTGCCAGCAGCCCGCCCGGGGGGGTAGAAATTCCAACTAATGAAAAACTGTTTTTT. It specifies CASSPPGGVEIPTNEKLFF.

This chain uses TRBV7-9 with TRBJ2-5, with unresolved D. V lost 2 bases to trimming and J lost 5 bases, with 15 bases between them. The CDR3 has 15 residues. The V gene's germline CDR1 is SEHNR and CDR2 FQNEAQ (reference sequence). The DNA for the CDR3 is TGTGCCAGCAGCTTATTAGGCGGAGCCCCCGAGACCCAGTACTTC. It specifies CASSLLGGAPETQYF. The variable domain in full, completed from reference TRBV7-9 and TRBJ2-5, reads DTGVSQNPRHKITKRGQNVTFRCDPISEHNRLYWYRQTLGQGPEFLTYFQNEAQLEKSRLLSDRFSAERPKGSFSTLEIQRTEQGDSAMYLCASSLLGGAPETQYFGPGTRLLVL.